This TCR beta chain was obtained from a study of cytomegalovirus exposure and HLA in healthy donors. Whole-study findings and limits: The authors considered a cluster of highly shared sequence variants likely to be a sequencing artifact. Cytomegalovirus-associated TCR beta chains were listed, numbering more than 150. The authors excluded some V segments, including TRBV6-2 and TRBV6-3, as indistinguishable.

PCR primers comprised 60 Vbeta and 13 Jbeta primers. Clones were sequenced by immunoSEQ multiplex PCR, and TCRdb holds only the in-frame ones, with some missing. Of about 190,000 clones listed, roughly 80% are singletons. A word on this clone: The antigen is unknown.

CDR1 is SGHDT, CDR2 YYEEEE, per germline. The CDR3 totals 13 residues. V lost 4 bases and J 2 bases, leaving 9 bases between the germline ends. This sequence originates from a man aged 35 to 55 in good health and CMV-seropositive. The source material was PBMCs. This chain uses TRBV5-6 with TRBJ1-2; D is possibly TRBD1 (5 bases). The DNA for the CDR3 is TGTGCCAGCAGCCCGGGGGAAAACTATGGCTACACCTTC. Translation: CASSPGENYGYTF.